The present entry profiles one T cell receptor beta chain with its context. Libraries were prepared by immunoSEQ multiplex PCR; TCRdb keeps only in-frame clonotypes and omits some of them. Here the sample spans 210,000 or so clones, roughly nine tenths being singletons. This entry is derived from a study of control samples from healthy donors and cancer patients. CDR3 length equals 13 residues. The sequenced sample was blood. V usage is TRBV21-1 and J usage is TRBJ2-3; the table's TRBD2 call for D was not verified on the DNA. TRBV21-1 has pseudogene status. The receptor was isolated from a man aged 25 to 40 in good health. The CDR3 spells CASGTSLPDTQYF. For the CDR3, the DNA is TGTGCCAGCGGGACTAGTCTCCCAGATACGCAGTATTTT.